These T cell receptor beta chains were read from a single sample in a study of chemoradiotherapy in HPV16-positive cancers. Some clones are missing from TCRdb's copy, which holds only in-frame ones; the method was immunoSEQ multiplex PCR. The repertoire consists of roughly 9,800 clones, with approximately 85% occurring once and the leading ten covering over 2%. The material was blood, obtained from a patient who underwent chemoradiotherapy. The receptors originated from a human donor with HPV-associated anogenital cancer. The CDR3 runs from the conserved cysteine through the conserved F or W. The order of the fields is D gene, J gene, V gene, clone size, CDR3 DNA, CDR3 protein. The D gene is left open where the match is weak. Clone size is shown for a subset of rows, as once, few, many or a class of expanded clone.

D gene: -; J gene: TRBJ1-2; V gene: TRBV2; clone size: once; CDR3 DNA: TGTGCCAGCAGCCGAACAACGAACTATGGCTACACCTTC; CDR3 protein: CASSRTTNYGYTF
D gene: TRBD2; J gene: TRBJ2-1; V gene: TRBV5-1; clone size: once; CDR3 DNA: TGCGCCAGCGGCGCCAGCGGGGGGGCTGGGGAGCAGTTCTTC; CDR3 protein: CASGASGGAGEQFF
D gene: TRBD1; J gene: TRBJ2-6; V gene: TRBV10-3; clone size: -; CDR3 DNA: TGTGCCATCAGCGGTGACAGGGCCTCCTCTGGGGCCAACGTCCTGACTTTC; CDR3 protein: CAISGDRASSGANVLTF
D gene: TRBD2; J gene: TRBJ2-3; V gene: TRBV30; clone size: -; CDR3 DNA: TGTGCCTGGAGACTAGCGGGGGGTACAGATACGCAGTATTTT; CDR3 protein: CAWRLAGGTDTQYF
D gene: -; J gene: TRBJ1-5; V gene: TRBV6-5; clone size: once; CDR3 DNA: TGTGCCAGCAGTTACTCAAGTACTCAGCCCCAGCATTTT; CDR3 protein: CASSYSSTQPQHF
D gene: TRBD1; J gene: TRBJ1-6; V gene: TRBV5-1; clone size: -; CDR3 DNA: TGCGCCAGCAGCGAGGGACAGTGGGGTTCACCCCTCCACTTT; CDR3 protein: CASSEGQWGSPLHF
D gene: TRBD1; J gene: TRBJ2-2; V gene: TRBV6-6; clone size: -; CDR3 DNA: TGTGCCAGCATCAGGGGGGGGGAGCTGTTTTTT; CDR3 protein: CASIRGGELFF
D gene: -; J gene: TRBJ1-2; V gene: TRBV6-5; clone size: -; CDR3 DNA: TGTGCCAGCAGCCCCGTGGGAAGGGGTGGCTACACCTTC; CDR3 protein: CASSPVGRGGYTF
D gene: -; J gene: TRBJ2-7; V gene: TRBV13; clone size: once; CDR3 DNA: TGTGCCAGCAGCTTTTCCGACGTATCGTACGAGCAGTACTTC; CDR3 protein: CASSFSDVSYEQYF
D gene: -; J gene: TRBJ2-7; V gene: TRBV18; clone size: -; CDR3 DNA: TGTGCCAGCTCACTCGCTGGGGACGAGCAGTACTTC; CDR3 protein: CASSLAGDEQYF
D gene: TRBD1; J gene: TRBJ1-6; V gene: TRBV27; clone size: -; CDR3 DNA: TGTGCCAGCAGGGGACAGGATAATTCACCCCTCCACTTT; CDR3 protein: CASRGQDNSPLHF
D gene: -; J gene: TRBJ1-1; V gene: TRBV9; clone size: once; CDR3 DNA: TGTGCCAGCAGCCGGGACGGGGAACGGTCGGACACTGAAGCTTTCTTT; CDR3 protein: CASSRDGERSDTEAFF
D gene: -; J gene: TRBJ1-5; V gene: TRBV21-1; clone size: -; CDR3 DNA: TGTGCCAGCAGCAGATTTATGGACTGGGGCACTCACGGGCCCCAGCATTTT; CDR3 protein: CASSRFMDWGTHGPQHF
D gene: -; J gene: TRBJ2-1; V gene: TRBV10-1; clone size: -; CDR3 DNA: TGCGCCAGCGGACGGGCGCACGTACAGAGCTCCTACAATGAGCAGTTCTTC; CDR3 protein: CASGRAHVQSSYNEQFF
D gene: TRBD1; J gene: TRBJ1-5; V gene: TRBV15; clone size: -; CDR3 DNA: TGTGCCACCAGCAGAGATAGGTTAACAGGGGGTTTTCAAGGTCAGCCCCAGCATTTT; CDR3 protein: CATSRDRLTGGFQGQPQHF
D gene: TRBD2; J gene: TRBJ2-3; V gene: TRBV18; clone size: -; CDR3 DNA: TGTGCCAGCTCATCTAGCGGGGGCTTCACAGATACGCAGTATTTT; CDR3 protein: CASSSSGGFTDTQYF
D gene: TRBD2; J gene: TRBJ2-2; V gene: TRBV2; clone size: -; CDR3 DNA: TGTGCCAGCAGGGGACTAGTCCCTGAAAGCGGGGAGCTGTTTTTT; CDR3 protein: CASRGLVPESGELFF